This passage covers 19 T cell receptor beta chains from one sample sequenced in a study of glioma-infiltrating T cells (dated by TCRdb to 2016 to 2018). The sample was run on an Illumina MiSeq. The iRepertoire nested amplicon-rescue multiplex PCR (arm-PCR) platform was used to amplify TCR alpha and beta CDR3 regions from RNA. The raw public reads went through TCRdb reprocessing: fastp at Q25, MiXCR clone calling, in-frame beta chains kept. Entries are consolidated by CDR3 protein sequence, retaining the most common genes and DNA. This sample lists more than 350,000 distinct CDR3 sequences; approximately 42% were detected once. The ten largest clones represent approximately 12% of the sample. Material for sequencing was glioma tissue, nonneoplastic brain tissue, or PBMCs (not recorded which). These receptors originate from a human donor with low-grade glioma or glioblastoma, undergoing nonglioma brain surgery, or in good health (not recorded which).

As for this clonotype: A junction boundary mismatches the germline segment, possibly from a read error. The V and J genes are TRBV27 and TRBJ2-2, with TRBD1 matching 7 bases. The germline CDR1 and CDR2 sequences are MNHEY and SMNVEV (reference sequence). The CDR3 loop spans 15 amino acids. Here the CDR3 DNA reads TGTGCCAGCAGTTTCGGGACAGAGAACACCGGGGAGCTGCTTTTT. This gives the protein CASSFGTENTGELLF.

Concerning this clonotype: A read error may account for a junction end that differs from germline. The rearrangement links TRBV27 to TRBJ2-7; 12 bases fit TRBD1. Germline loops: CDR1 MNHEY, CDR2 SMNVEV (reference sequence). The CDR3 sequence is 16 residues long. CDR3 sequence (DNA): TGTGCCAGCAGACCCTACGGGACAGGGGGCAGCTACAAGCAGTACTTC. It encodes CASRPYGTGGSYKQYF.

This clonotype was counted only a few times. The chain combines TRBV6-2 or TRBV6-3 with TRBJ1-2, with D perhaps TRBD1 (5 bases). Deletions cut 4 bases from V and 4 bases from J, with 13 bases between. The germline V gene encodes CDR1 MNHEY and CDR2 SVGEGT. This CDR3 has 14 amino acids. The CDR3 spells CASSSSGASYGYTF. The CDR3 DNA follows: TGTGCCAGCAGTTCCTCCGGGGCCAGCTATGGCTACACCTTC.

CDR3 residues: CASRYRDSFYGYTF. The CDR3 nucleotides are TGTGCCAGCAGGTACCGGGACAGCTTTTATGGCTACACCTTC. This sequence joins TRBV7-2 and TRBJ1-2, with 7 bases aligning to TRBD1. Germline CDR1 SGHTA, CDR2 FQGNSA. This CDR3 region has 14 residues. Trimming removed 6 bases from V and 5 bases from J; junction bases left unmatched: 9.

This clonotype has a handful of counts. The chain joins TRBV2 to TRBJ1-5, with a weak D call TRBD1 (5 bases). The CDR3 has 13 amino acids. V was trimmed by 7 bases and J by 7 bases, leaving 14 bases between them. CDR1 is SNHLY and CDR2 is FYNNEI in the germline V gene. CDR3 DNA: TGTGCCAGCACCTTCCAGGGAGGACAGCCCCAGCATTTT. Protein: CASTFQGGQPQHF.

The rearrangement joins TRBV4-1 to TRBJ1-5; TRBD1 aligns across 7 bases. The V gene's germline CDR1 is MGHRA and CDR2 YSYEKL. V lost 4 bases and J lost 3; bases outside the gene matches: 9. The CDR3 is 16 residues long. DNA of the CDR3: TGCGCCAGCAGCCGCGGCCGGGACAGAGACAATCAGCCCCAGCATTTT. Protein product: CASSRGRDRDNQPQHF.

CDR3 DNA: TGTGCCTCGAGAGGCGAAGCCTACGAGCAGTACTTC. This translates into CASRGEAYEQYF. The rearrangement uses TRBV11-1 and TRBJ2-7; unclear D gene. CDR3 length equals 12 residues. Deletions cut 11 bases from V and 2 bases from J, with 13 bases between. CDR1 and CDR2 (germline): SGHAT, FQDESV (reference sequence).

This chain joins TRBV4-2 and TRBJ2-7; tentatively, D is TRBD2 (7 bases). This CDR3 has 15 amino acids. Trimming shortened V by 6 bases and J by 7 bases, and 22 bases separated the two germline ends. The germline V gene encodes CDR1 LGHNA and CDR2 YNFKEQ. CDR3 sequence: CASRPGLEGGGEQYF. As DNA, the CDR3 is TGTGCCAGCAGACCTGGACTAGAGGGAGGGGGTGAGCAGTACTTC.

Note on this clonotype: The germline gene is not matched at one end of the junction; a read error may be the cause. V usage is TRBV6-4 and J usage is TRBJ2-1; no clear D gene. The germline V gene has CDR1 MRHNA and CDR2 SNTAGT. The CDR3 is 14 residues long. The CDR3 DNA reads TGTGCCAGCAACACAGCGAGCTCCTACAATGAGCAGCTCTTC. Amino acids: CASNTASSYNEQLF.

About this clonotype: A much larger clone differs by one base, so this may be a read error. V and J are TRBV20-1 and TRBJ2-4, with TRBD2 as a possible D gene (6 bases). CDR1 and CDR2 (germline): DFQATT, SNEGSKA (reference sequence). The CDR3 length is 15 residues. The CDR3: CSAGDNRGSKNIQYF. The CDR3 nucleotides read TGCAGTGCTGGAGATAACCGGGGGTCCAAAAACATTCAGTACTTC.

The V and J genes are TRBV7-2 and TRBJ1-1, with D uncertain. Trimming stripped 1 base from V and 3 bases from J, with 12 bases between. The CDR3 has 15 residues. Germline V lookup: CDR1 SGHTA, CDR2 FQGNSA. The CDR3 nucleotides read TGTGCCAGCAGCTTAGTCGCGGCGAGGGACACTGAAGCTTTCTTT. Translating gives CASSLVAARDTEAFF.

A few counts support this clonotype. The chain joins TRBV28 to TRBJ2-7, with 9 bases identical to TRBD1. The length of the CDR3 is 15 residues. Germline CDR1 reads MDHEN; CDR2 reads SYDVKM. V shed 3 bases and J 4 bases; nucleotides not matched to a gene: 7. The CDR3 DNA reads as TGTGCCAGCAGTTTCGGACAGGGGATTATATACGAGCAGTACTTC. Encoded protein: CASSFGQGIIYEQYF.

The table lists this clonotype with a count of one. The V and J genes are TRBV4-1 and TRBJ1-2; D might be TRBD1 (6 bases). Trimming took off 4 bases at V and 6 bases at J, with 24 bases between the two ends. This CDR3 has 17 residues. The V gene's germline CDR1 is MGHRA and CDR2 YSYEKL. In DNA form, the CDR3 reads TGCGCCAGCAGCCTGCCGGCAAACAGGGAGTACCAGGATGGCTACACCTTC. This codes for CASSLPANREYQDGYTF.

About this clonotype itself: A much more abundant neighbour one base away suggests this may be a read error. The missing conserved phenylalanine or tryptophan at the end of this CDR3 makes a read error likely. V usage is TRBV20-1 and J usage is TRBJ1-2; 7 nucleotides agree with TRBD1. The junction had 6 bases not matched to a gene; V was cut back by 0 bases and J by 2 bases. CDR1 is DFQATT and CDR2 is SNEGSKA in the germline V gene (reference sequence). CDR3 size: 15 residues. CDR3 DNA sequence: TGCAGTGCTAGAGATCCGGGACAGTTAAACTATGGCTACACCTCC. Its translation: CSARDPGQLNYGYTS.

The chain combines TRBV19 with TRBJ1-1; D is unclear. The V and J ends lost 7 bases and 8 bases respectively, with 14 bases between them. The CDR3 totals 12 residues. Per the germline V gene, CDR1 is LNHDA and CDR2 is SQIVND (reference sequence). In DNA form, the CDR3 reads TGTGCCAGTACCCCGGCGGTGGGAGAAGCTTTCTTT. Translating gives CASTPAVGEAFF. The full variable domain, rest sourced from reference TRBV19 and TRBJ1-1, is DGGITQSPKYLFRKEGQNVTLSCEQNLNHDAMYWYRQDPGQGLRLIYYSQIVNDFQKGDIAEGYSVSREKKESFPLTVTSAQKNPTAFYLCASTPAVGEAFFGQGTRLTVV.

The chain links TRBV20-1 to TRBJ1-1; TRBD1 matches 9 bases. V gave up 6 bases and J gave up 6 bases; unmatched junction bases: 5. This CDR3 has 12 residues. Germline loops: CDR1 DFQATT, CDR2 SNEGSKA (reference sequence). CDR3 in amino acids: CSAMDRGPEAFF. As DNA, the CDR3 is TGCAGTGCCATGGACAGGGGACCTGAAGCTTTCTTT.

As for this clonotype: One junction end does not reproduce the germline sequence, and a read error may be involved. The CDR3 region is CASSPYLGSTDTRYF. CDR3 nucleotide sequence: TGTGCCAGCAGTCCTTATCTAGGAAGCACAGATACGCGGTATTTT. The gene calls are TRBV12-3 or TRBV12-4 and TRBJ2-3; D not resolved. CDR3 length: 15 residues.

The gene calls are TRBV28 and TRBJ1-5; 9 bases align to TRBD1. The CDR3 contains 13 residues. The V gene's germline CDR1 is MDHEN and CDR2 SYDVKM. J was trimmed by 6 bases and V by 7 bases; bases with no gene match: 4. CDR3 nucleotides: TGTGCCAGCAAACAGGGGGCGGTTCAGCCCCAGCATTTT. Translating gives CASKQGAVQPQHF.

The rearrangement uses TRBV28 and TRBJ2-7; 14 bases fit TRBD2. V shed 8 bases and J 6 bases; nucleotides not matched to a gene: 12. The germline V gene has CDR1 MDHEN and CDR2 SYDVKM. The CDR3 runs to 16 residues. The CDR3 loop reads CASSTPGTSGSFEQYF. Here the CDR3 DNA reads TGTGCCAGCTCCACACCCGGGACTAGCGGGAGCTTCGAGCAGTACTTC.